The 5 T cell receptor beta chains below were found in one sample sequenced in a study of Graves' ophthalmopathy and Graves' hyperthyroidism. The study amplified TCR beta CDR3 regions using RNA transcripts. HTBI primers served in a first-round RT-PCR, which a second-round multiplex PCR followed. TCRdb reprocessed the multiplex PCR reads with MiXCR, giving one entry per CDR3 protein. This repertoire shows about 240,000 distinct CDR3 sequences, about 47% found once; its top ten account for less than 50%. The sample consisted of peripheral blood. Receptor source: an adult man with Graves' ophthalmopathy.

This clonotype turned up a few times. The CDR3 region is CASSSNTYGNTIYF. In DNA, the CDR3 is TGTGCCAGTAGCTCCAATACATACGGAAACACCATATATTTT. V usage is TRBV19 and J usage is TRBJ1-3; D ambiguous. Trimming left V 6 bases short and J 4 bases short, with 13 bases between. Germline CDR1 and CDR2: LNHDA and SQIVND (reference sequence). The CDR3 consists of 14 residues.

This clonotype was detected a few times. The DNA of the CDR3 is TGTGCCAGCAGCGCCTCCAAGGGGGCCGGGGAGCTGTTTTTT. It encodes CASSASKGAGELFF. The J gene is TRBJ2-2, the V gene TRBV7-2, with D possibly TRBD1 on 6 matching bases. This CDR3 has 14 residues. The V gene lost 5 bases and the J gene lost 6 bases, with 13 bases spanning the gap. Germline V gives CDR1 SGHTA, CDR2 FQGNSA.

The rearrangement links TRBV4-1 to TRBJ1-2, with a possible D match to TRBD1 (5 bases). The germline V gene encodes CDR1 MGHRA and CDR2 YSYEKL. Trimming removed 1 base from V and 5 bases from J, with 17 bases in between. The CDR3 contains 16 residues. CDR3 in DNA: TGCGCCAGCAGCCAAGTTGGGACGGCGTCGCGTTATGGCTACACCTTC. Protein sequence: CASSQVGTASRYGYTF.

This clonotype turned up a few times. The chain links TRBV5-1 to TRBJ1-1; weak D call: TRBD1 (6 bases). The V gene's germline CDR1 is SGHRS and CDR2 YFSETQ. This CDR3 spans 14 amino acids. V was clipped by 2 bases and J by 1 base, with 9 bases between them. For the CDR3, the DNA is TGCGCCAGCAGCTTCACAGGGCAGAACACTGAAGCTTTCTTT. Protein sequence: CASSFTGQNTEAFF.

The chain links TRBV6-6 to TRBJ1-4, with D possibly matching TRBD1 (5 bases). V shed 8 bases and J shed 7 bases, with 14 bases lying between them. CDR3 size: 13 residues. Germline loops: CDR1 MNHNY, CDR2 SVGAGI (reference sequence). This CDR3 is CASGGAQSEKLFF. The CDR3 DNA reads as TGTGCCAGCGGAGGGGCGCAGAGTGAAAAACTGTTTTTT.